This T cell receptor (beta chain) was sequenced in a study of T cell repertoires in cytomegalovirus infection. Study observations and caveats: It was HLA-C-restricted CMV-specific TCR beta clonotypes that dominated the response ex vivo.

TCRdb redid the calling of the reads with MiXCR, one entry per CDR3 protein. The sample carries around 260,000 distinct CDR3 sequences, around 25% recorded once. Unmatched junction bases numbered 7, after V lost 6 bases and J lost 8 bases. There are 13 residues in the CDR3. CDR1 is LNHDA and CDR2 is SQIVND in the germline V gene (reference sequence). Regarding this clonotype: What it binds is unknown.

The TCR was taken from a human donor in good health (CMV status not recorded). Some clones in this sample may be carry-over from other donors' samples. The sequencing sample was made of PBMCs. The gene calls are TRBV19 and TRBJ1-1; TRBD1 agrees at 9 bases. In DNA, the CDR3 is TGTGCCAGTAGCTCCGGGACAGGGTTGGAAGCTTTCTTT. This encodes CASSSGTGLEAFF. Supplemented by reference TRBV19 and TRBJ1-1, the full variable domain reads DGGITQSPKYLFRKEGQNVTLSCEQNLNHDAMYWYRQDPGQGLRLIYYSQIVNDFQKGDIAEGYSVSREKKESFPLTVTSAQKNPTAFYLCASSSGTGLEAFFGQGTRLTVV.